The source of this TCR beta chain is a study of T cells in Graves' hyperthyroidism and ophthalmopathy. Study observations and caveats: The model anticipated ophthalmopathy a median around 6 months pre-onset.

It was RNA transcripts that yielded the amplified TCR beta CDR3 regions. First-round RT-PCR with HTBI primers amplified the TCR CDR3 region. TCRdb re-called the multiplex PCR reads through MiXCR, storing one row per CDR3 protein. The table includes 640,000 or so distinct CDR3 sequences, 14% detected once. As regards this clonotype: Its antigen remains unknown.

CDR1 MGHDK and CDR2 SYGVNS come from the germline V gene. There are 13 residues in the CDR3. Between the trimmed V and J ends, which lost 6 bases and 5 bases, there was a span of 13 bases. The chain uses TRBV25-1 and TRBJ2-5; D is unresolved. The sequence was collected from a woman aged 18-29 years with Graves' ophthalmopathy. The sample taken for sequencing was blood. The CDR3 region is CASSGRLRETQYF. The CDR3 bases are TGTGCCAGCAGCGGCCGACTTAGGGAGACCCAGTACTTC.